Shown below are 6 T cell receptor beta chains from a single sample sequenced in a study of long-term antiretroviral therapy in people with HIV. Runs used v3.0 of the immunoSEQ assay and were done at survey level. Libraries were prepared by immunoSEQ multiplex PCR; TCRdb keeps only in-frame clonotypes and omits some of them. The table has 20,000 to 25,000 clones, 86% seen once. The specimen comprised unsorted PBMCs, sampled 1.8 years before starting antiretroviral therapy. These receptors were taken from a woman in her thirties with HIV.

This sequence joins TRBV30 and TRBJ1-5; 11 bases line up with TRBD1. Germline CDR1 reads GTSNPN; CDR2 reads SVGIG (reference sequence). The CDR3 loop spans 14 amino acids. Trimming at V came to 3 bases and at J to 6 bases, leaving 4 bases not matched to a gene. CDR3 sequence: CAWRSGTGGQPQHF. DNA of the CDR3: TGTGCCTGGAGGTCAGGGACAGGGGGTCAGCCCCAGCATTTT.

V usage is TRBV7-9 and J usage is TRBJ2-5; TRBD1 aligns across 8 bases. Trimming cost V 4 bases and J 4 bases; bases outside gene matches: 8. The CDR3 is made up of 15 amino acids. From germline, CDR1 is SEHNR and CDR2 FQNEAQ (reference sequence). CDR3 in amino acids: CASSSGTGGGETQYF. The CDR3 bases are TGTGCCAGCAGCTCCGGGACAGGAGGAGGAGAGACCCAGTACTTC. The full variable domain, rest sourced from reference TRBV7-9 and TRBJ2-5, is DTGVSQNPRHKITKRGQNVTFRCDPISEHNRLYWYRQTLGQGPEFLTYFQNEAQLEKSRLLSDRFSAERPKGSFSTLEIQRTEQGDSAMYLCASSSGTGGGETQYFGPGTRLLVL.

The chain couples TRBV28 to TRBJ1-3; D perhaps matches TRBD1 (6 bases). This CDR3 spans 13 amino acids. Germline lookup yields CDR1 MDHEN and CDR2 SYDVKM. V was pared by 3 bases and J by 5 bases, with 8 bases between. The CDR3 region is CASSLGQRNTIYF. The CDR3, as DNA: TGTGCCAGCAGTTTGGGACAACGAAACACCATATATTTT.

The J gene is TRBJ1-4, the V gene TRBV11-2; perhaps TRBD1 as D (6 bases). CDR3 length: 15 residues. V was shortened by 1 base and J by 7 bases, with 13 bases between the two germline ends. Germline-derived CDR1 and CDR2 are SGHAT and FQNNGV. CDR3 sequence: CASSLVSTGFEKLFF. The CDR3 DNA follows: TGTGCCAGCAGCTTAGTTTCGACAGGATTTGAAAAACTGTTTTTT.

V gene TRBV25-1 combines with J gene TRBJ1-4, with a possible D match to TRBD1 (6 bases). The V and J ends lost 3 bases and 8 bases respectively, with 16 bases between them. The germline gives CDR1 MGHDK, CDR2 SYGVNS. CDR3 length equals 15 residues. DNA of the CDR3: TGTGCCAGCAGTGATCAGGGGAGGATGGGCGAAAAACTGTTTTTT. Translation: CASSDQGRMGEKLFF.

CDR3 sequence reads: CASDDRRHETQYF. As DNA, the CDR3 is TGTGCCAGCGACGACAGGCGGCACGAGACCCAGTACTTC. The rearrangement links TRBV25-1 to TRBJ2-5; tentatively, D is TRBD1 (6 bases). Trimming left V 8 bases short and J 5 bases short, with 15 bases between. Germline CDR1 and CDR2: MGHDK and SYGVNS. This CDR3 spans 13 amino acids.